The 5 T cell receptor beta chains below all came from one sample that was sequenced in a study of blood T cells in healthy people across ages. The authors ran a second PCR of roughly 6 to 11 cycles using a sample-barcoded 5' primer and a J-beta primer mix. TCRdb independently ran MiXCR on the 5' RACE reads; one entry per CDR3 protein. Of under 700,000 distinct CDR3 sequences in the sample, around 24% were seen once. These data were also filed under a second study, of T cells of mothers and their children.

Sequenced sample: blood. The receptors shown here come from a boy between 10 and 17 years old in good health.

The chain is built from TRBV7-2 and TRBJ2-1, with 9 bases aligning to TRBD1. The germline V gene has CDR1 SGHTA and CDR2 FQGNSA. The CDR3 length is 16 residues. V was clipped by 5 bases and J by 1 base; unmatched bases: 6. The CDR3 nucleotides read TGTGCCAGCAGCCCCCAGGACAGGGGTTCCTACAATGAGCAGTTCTTC. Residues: CASSPQDRGSYNEQFF.

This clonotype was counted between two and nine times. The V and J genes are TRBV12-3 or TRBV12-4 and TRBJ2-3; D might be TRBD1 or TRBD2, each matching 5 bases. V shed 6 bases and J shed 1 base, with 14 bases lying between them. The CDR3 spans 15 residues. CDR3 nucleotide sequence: TGTGCCAGCAGGCCGCACGGGGCCCGCACAGATACGCAGTATTTT. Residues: CASRPHGARTDTQYF.

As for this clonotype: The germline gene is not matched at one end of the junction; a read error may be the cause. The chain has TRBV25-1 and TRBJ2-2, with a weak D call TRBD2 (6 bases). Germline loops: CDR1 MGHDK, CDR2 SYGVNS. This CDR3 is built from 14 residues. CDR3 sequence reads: CASGDRTTTGELFF. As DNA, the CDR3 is TGTGCCAGCGGTGACCGGACTACGACCGGGGAGCTGTTTTTT.

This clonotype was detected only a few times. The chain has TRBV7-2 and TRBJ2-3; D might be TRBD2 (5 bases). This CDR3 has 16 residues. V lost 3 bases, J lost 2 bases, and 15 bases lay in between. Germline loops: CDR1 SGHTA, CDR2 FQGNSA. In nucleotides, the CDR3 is TGTGCCAGCAGCTTCCCTCCACGGGAAACCACAGATACGCAGTATTTT. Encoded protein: CASSFPPRETTDTQYF. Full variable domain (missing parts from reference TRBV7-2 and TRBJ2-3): GAGVSQSPSNKVTEKGKDVELRCDPISGHTALYWYRQSLGQGLEFLIYFQGNSAPDKSGLPSDRFSAERTGGSVSTLTIQRTQQEDSAVYLCASSFPPRETTDTQYFGPGTRLTVL.

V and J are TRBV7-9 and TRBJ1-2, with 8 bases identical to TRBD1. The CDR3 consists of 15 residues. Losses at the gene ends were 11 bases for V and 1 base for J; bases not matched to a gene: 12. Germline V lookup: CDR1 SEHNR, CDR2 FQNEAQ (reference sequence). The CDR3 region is CASRDRGGGNYGYTF. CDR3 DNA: TGTGCCTCCCGAGACAGGGGCGGGGGTAACTATGGCTACACCTTC.